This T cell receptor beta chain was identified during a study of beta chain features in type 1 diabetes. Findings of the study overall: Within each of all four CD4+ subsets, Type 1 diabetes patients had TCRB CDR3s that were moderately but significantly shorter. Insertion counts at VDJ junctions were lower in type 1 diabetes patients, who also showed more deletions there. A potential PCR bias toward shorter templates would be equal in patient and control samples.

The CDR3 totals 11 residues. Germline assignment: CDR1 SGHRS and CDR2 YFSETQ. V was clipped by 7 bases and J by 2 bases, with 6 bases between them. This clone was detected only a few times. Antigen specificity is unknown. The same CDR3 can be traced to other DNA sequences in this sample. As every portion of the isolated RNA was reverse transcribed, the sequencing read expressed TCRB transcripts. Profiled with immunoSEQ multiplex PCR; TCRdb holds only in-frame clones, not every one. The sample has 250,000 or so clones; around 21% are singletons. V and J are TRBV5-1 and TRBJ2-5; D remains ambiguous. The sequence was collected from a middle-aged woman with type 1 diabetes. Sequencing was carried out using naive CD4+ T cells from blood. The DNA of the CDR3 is TGCGCCAGCTCCCAGCAAGAGACCCAGTACTTC. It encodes CASSQQETQYF.